This T cell receptor beta chain was documented in a study of blood T cell repertoires in COVID-19. Whole-study context: Samples of COVID-19 (acute and convalescent) were obtained from the United States, Italy and Spain. PBMCs, B-cell-depleted T cells, or T cells were the source of the cDNA or gDNA that made up the material.

Method: immunoSEQ multiplex PCR; TCRdb's copy keeps in-frame clones and lacks some. The sample records roughly 250,000 clones, 70% to 90% being singletons. Looked up from germline, CDR1 is SQVTM and CDR2 is ANQGSEA. V lost 1 base and J lost 8; bases outside the gene matches: 19. CDR3 length: 18 residues. This receptor was identified in a young woman with acute or convalescent COVID-19. The sequenced material came from peripheral blood. This chain uses TRBV29-1 with TRBJ1-4, with TRBD1 matching over 7 bases. CDR3 nucleotide sequence: TGCAGCGTTGAAGTGCGGTGGGCCCCGGGACAGTATGAAGAAAAACTGTTTTTT. Protein product: CSVEVRWAPGQYEEKLFF.